The entry below gives a single T cell receptor beta chain sequence along with its context. The data derive from a study of blood T cell repertoires in COVID-19. Overall study context: Whether acute or convalescent, the COVID-19 samples came from the United States, Italy and Spain. PBMCs, B-cell-depleted T cells, or T cells provided the cDNA or gDNA that made up the material.

In the authors' methods: Amplification of reference gene primers provided the estimated nucleated cell counts. The data were produced by immunoSEQ multiplex PCR, yet TCRdb's version contains in-frame clones alone and is incomplete. V, J and clone size are those of that table, while D and trimming were read from the DNA. This sample has fewer than 85,000 clones, with about 87% found just once. This clonotype originated in a human donor in a cohort sampled during active COVID-19. Material for sequencing was peripheral blood.

The CDR3: CASSTILGTRYEQYF. CDR3 nucleotide sequence: TGTGCCAGCAGTACCATCCTCGGGACTCGCTACGAGCAGTACTTC. The V call is TRBV28, the J call TRBJ2-7, with D possibly matching TRBD2 (6 bases). The CDR3 covers 15 residues. The V end lost 5 bases, the J end lost 3 bases, and 17 bases lay between the germline ends. CDR1 is MDHEN and CDR2 is SYDVKM in the germline V gene.